Below, one T cell receptor beta chain is given with its context. The antigen remains unidentified. The data stem from a study of OX40 agonist ivuxolimab in advanced cancers. Study as a whole: Patients treated during dose escalation were battling hepatocellular carcinoma, melanoma, renal cell or head and neck cancer.

Repertoires were generated with immunoSEQ multiplex PCR, while TCRdb's copy carries only in-frame clones and drops some. Of around 70,000 clones listed, 84% are singletons. Study results and caveats: The 0.1-3.0 mg/kg partial responders had among the lowest clonal expansion. At 0.1 to 3.0 mg/kg and by week 6, CD4+ and CD8+ T cells in the blood had expanded clonally.

Germline CDR1 SQVTM, CDR2 ANQGSEA. The ends lost 6 bases at V and 4 bases at J; junction bases unmatched: 12. This CDR3 spans 15 amino acids. The sequence derives from an adult with an advanced solid tumor such as melanoma, head and neck, liver or kidney cancer. The sequencing used CD4+ or CD8+ T cells sorted from blood, collected in a trial of the OX40 agonist ivuxolimab. The chain has TRBV29-1 and TRBJ1-2, with 9 bases matching TRBD1. In DNA form, the CDR3 reads TGCAGCGTCGCCCAGACCGGGACAGGGACCTATGGCTACACCTTC. Protein sequence: CSVAQTGTGTYGYTF.